This is a list of T cell receptor beta chains from one sample in a study of identical twins. TCRdb reprocessed the 5' RACE reads via MiXCR and lists one record per CDR3 protein. The sample lists approximately 670,000 distinct CDR3 sequences, around 6% occurring once. Material: naive T cells sorted from blood. These receptors were taken from a man between 18 and 29 years old in good health. Both conserved end residues are part of each CDR3. Fields, in order: D gene, V gene, clone size, J gene, CDR3 protein, CDR3 DNA. D genes are given only for firm matches. Clone size is stated in some rows and not others, as once, few, many or a class when expanded.

>-|TRBV20-1|many|TRBJ1-5
CSAPANHRTARPQHF
TGCAGTGCTCCCGCTAATCACCGGACAGCGCGGCCCCAGCATTTT
>TRBD2|TRBV20-1|many|TRBJ2-3
CSARTSGSWSDTQYF
TGCAGTGCTCGGACTAGCGGGAGTTGGTCGGATACGCAGTATTTT
>-|TRBV20-1|-|TRBJ1-1
CSAIPIGRGTEAFF
TGCAGTGCAATCCCGATCGGCAGGGGCACTGAAGCTTTCTTT
>TRBD1|TRBV29-1|many|TRBJ1-2
CSAGTGGPHGYTF
TGCAGCGCAGGGACAGGGGGGCCCCATGGCTACACCTTC
>-|TRBV29-1|many|TRBJ2-4
CSVSERDIQYF
TGCAGCGTTTCGGAAAGGGACATTCAGTACTTC
>-|TRBV4-3|few|TRBJ2-1
CASSQVRAPEQFF
TGCGCCAGCAGCCAAGTGAGGGCCCCCGAGCAGTTCTTC
>TRBD2|TRBV4-2|few|TRBJ2-5
CASSPRDSGIEGETQYF
TGTGCCAGCAGCCCGAGGGATAGCGGGATTGAGGGAGAGACCCAGTACTTC
>TRBD1|TRBV12-3/TRBV12-4|many|TRBJ2-2
CASNKDRVGELFF
TGTGCCAGCAACAAAGACAGGGTTGGGGAGCTGTTTTTT
>-|TRBV5-1|many|TRBJ2-3
CASSLWQTSPDTQYF
TGCGCCAGCAGCTTGTGGCAGACCTCCCCAGATACGCAGTATTTT
>-|TRBV14|-|TRBJ1-1
CASSQDVHRNTEAFF
TGTGCCAGCAGCCAAGATGTCCATCGGAACACTGAAGCTTTCTTT
>TRBD1|TRBV5-6|-|TRBJ1-3
CASSLPGTASGNTIYF
TGTGCCAGCAGCCTACCTGGGACAGCCTCTGGAAACACCATATATTTT
>TRBD2|TRBV29-1|many|TRBJ2-1
CSVEGTSGRHGTYNEQFF
TGCAGCGTCGAAGGGACTAGCGGGAGACACGGCACCTACAATGAGCAGTTCTTC
>-|TRBV28|-|TRBJ2-5
CASRPQVLKETQYF
TGTGCCAGCAGACCACAGGTGCTCAAAGAGACCCAGTACTTC
>-|TRBV6-5|few|TRBJ1-1
CASSFPGRAEAFF
TGTGCCAGCAGTTTCCCTGGGAGGGCTGAAGCTTTCTTT
>TRBD2|TRBV4-3|many|TRBJ2-2
CASSQDLAGSHTGELFF
TGCGCCAGCAGCCAAGACCTAGCGGGATCCCACACCGGGGAGCTGTTTTTT
>-|TRBV29-1|-|TRBJ2-7
CSVGLLDEQYF
TGCAGCGTTGGGTTGTTAGATGAGCAGTACTTC
>TRBD1|TRBV12-3/TRBV12-4|few|TRBJ2-7
CASSGTGSREQYF
TGTGCCAGCTCAGGGACAGGGAGTCGCGAGCAGTACTTC
>-|TRBV12-3/TRBV12-4|-|TRBJ2-4
CASRFRPPSIQYF
TGTGCCAGCAGATTTCGCCCACCTTCCATTCAGTACTTC
>-|TRBV10-1|many|TRBJ2-5
CASSEGSSVQETQYF
TGCGCCAGCAGTGAGGGGTCTAGCGTCCAAGAGACCCAGTACTTC
>-|TRBV12-3/TRBV12-4|many|TRBJ1-3
CASSPVGNTIYF
TGTGCCAGCAGCCCCGTTGGAAACACCATATATTTT
>TRBD2|TRBV20-1|many|TRBJ2-3
CSASRLAESTDTQYF
TGCAGTGCTAGTAGGCTAGCGGAAAGCACAGATACGCAGTATTTT
>TRBD1|TRBV18|-|TRBJ2-2
CASSPPRGQARRTGELFF
TGTGCCAGCTCACCACCGAGAGGACAGGCTCGAAGGACCGGGGAGCTGTTTTTT
>-|TRBV6-2/TRBV6-3|many|TRBJ2-7
CASGASASYEQYF
TGTGCCAGCGGAGCTAGCGCATCCTACGAGCAGTACTTC
>-|TRBV5-6|many|TRBJ2-2
CASSLLGLVDTGELFF
TGTGCCAGCAGCTTGTTGGGACTTGTGGACACCGGGGAGCTGTTTTTT